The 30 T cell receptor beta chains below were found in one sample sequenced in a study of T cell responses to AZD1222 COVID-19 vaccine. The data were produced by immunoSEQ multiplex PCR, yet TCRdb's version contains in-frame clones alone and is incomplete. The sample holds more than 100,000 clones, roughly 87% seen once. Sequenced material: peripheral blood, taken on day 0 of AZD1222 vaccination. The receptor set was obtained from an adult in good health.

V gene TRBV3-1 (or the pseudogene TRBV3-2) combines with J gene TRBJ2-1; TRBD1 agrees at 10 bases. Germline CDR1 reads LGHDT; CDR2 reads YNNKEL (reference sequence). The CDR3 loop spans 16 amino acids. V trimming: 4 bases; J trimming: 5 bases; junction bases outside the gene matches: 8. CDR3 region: CASSPTDRGLNNEQFF. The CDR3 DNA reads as TGTGCCAGCAGCCCAACCGACAGGGGGCTTAACAATGAGCAGTTCTTC.

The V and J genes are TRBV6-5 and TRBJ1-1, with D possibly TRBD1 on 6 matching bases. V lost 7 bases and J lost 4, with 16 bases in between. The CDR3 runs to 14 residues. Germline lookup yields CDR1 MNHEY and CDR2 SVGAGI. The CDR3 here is CASTQGGFGTEAFF. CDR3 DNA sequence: TGTGCCAGCACCCAAGGGGGATTTGGCACTGAAGCTTTCTTT.

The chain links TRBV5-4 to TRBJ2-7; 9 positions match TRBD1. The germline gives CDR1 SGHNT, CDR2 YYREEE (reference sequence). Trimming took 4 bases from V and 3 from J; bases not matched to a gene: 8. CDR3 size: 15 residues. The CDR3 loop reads CASSRPGQGIYEQYF. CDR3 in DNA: TGTGCCAGCAGCAGACCGGGACAGGGAATCTACGAGCAGTACTTC. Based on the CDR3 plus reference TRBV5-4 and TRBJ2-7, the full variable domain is ETGVTQSPTHLIKTRGQQVTLRCSSQSGHNTVSWYQQALGQGPQFIFQYYREEENGRGNFPPRFSGLQFPNYSSELNVNALELDDSALYLCASSRPGQGIYEQYFGPGTRLTVT.

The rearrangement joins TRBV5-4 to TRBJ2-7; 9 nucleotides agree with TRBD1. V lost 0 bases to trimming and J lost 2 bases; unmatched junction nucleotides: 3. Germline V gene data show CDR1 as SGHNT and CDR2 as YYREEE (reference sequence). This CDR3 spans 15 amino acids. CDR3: CASSLGTGAPYEQYF. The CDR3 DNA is TGTGCCAGCAGCTTGGGGACAGGGGCCCCCTACGAGCAGTACTTC.

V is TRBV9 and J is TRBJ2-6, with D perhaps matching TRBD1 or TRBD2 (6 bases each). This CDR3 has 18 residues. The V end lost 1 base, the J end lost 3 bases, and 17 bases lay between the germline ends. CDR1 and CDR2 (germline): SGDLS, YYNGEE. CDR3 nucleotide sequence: TGTGCCAGCAGCGTAAGGTCCCTCGGGGGCGATGGGGCCAACGTCCTGACTTTC. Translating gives CASSVRSLGGDGANVLTF.

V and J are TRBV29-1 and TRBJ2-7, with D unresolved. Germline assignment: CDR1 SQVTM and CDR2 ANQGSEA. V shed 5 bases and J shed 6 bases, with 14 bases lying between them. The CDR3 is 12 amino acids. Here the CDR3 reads CSVRTPWGEQYF. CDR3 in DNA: TGCAGCGTTCGGACCCCCTGGGGCGAGCAGTACTTC.

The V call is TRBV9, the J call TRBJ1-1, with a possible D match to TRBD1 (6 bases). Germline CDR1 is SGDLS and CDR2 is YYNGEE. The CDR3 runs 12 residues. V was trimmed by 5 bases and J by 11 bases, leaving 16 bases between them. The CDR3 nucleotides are TGTGCCAGCAGTTCTCAGGGGAGGGAGGCTTTCTTT. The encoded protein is CASSSQGREAFF.

The CDR3 DNA follows: TGTGCGACCAATACAGGGGGACGAACTCATGGCTACACCTTC. This gives the protein CATNTGGRTHGYTF. The J gene is TRBJ1-2, the V gene TRBV6-5, with 8 bases lining up with TRBD1. The germline CDR1 and CDR2 sequences are MNHEY and SVGAGI. The CDR3 is 14 amino acids.

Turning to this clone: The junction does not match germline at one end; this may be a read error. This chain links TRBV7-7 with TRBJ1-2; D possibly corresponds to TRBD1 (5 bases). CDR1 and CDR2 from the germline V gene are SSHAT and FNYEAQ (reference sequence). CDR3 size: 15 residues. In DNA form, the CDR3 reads TGTGCTAGCAGCTTAACACGGTGGTCCGGGGCTGGCTACACCTTC. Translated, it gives CASSLTRWSGAGYTF.

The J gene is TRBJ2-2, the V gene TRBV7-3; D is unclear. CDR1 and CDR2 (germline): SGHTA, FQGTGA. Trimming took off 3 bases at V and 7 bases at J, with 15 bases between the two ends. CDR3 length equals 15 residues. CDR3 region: CASSFNIGSHGELFF. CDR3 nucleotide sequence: TGTGCCAGCAGCTTCAACATAGGGTCGCACGGGGAGCTGTTTTTT.

CDR3 sequence (DNA): TGTGCCAGCAGCCAGGGGTCTACCTACGAGCAGTACTTC. It is translated as CASSQGSTYEQYF. The rearrangement joins TRBV27 to TRBJ2-7; D is perhaps TRBD1 (6 bases). The germline V gene has CDR1 MNHEY and CDR2 SMNVEV (reference sequence). The V end was cut by 6 bases, the J end by 2 bases, with 11 bases between. The CDR3 loop spans 13 amino acids.

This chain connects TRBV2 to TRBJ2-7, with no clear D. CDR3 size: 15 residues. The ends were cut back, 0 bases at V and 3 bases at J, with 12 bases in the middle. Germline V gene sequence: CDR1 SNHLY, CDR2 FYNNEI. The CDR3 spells CASSEAIGYGYEQYF. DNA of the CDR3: TGTGCCAGCAGTGAAGCTATCGGGTATGGCTACGAGCAGTACTTC.

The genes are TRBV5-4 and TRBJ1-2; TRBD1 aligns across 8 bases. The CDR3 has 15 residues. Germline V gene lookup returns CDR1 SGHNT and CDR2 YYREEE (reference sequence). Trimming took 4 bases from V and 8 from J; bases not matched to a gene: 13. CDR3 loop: CASSTWDRPSGGYTF. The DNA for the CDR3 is TGTGCCAGCAGCACCTGGGACAGGCCCTCGGGGGGCTACACCTTC.

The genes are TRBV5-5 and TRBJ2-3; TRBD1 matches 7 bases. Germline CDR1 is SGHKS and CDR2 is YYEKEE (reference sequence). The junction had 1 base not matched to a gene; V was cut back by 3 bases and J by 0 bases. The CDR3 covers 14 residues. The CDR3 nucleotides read TGTGCCAGCAGCTCGGACAGGAGCACAGATACGCAGTATTTT. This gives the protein CASSSDRSTDTQYF.

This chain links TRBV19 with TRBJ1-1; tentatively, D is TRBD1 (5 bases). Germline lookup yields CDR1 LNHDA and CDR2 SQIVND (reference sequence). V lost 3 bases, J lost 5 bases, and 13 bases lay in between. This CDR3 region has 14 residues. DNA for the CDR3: TGTGCCAGTAGTATTGAAGGGGCATTTACTGAAGCTTTCTTT. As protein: CASSIEGAFTEAFF.

The CDR3 nucleotides read TGTGCCAGCAGCTCACGGACAGGCCACAATAATGAAAAACTGTTTTTT. It yields the protein CASSSRTGHNNEKLFF. The V and J genes are TRBV7-3 and TRBJ1-4; TRBD1 matches 7 bases. CDR1 and CDR2 (germline): SGHTA, FQGTGA. The CDR3 runs 16 residues. The V and J ends lost 4 bases and 4 bases, in that order; junction bases with no gene match: 9. The variable domain in full, completed from reference TRBV7-3 and TRBJ1-4, reads GAGVSQTPSNKVTEKGKYVELRCDPISGHTALYWYRQSLGQGPEFLIYFQGTGAADDSGLPNDRFFAVRPEGSVSTLKIQRTERGDSAVYLCASSSRTGHNNEKLFFGSGTQLSVL.

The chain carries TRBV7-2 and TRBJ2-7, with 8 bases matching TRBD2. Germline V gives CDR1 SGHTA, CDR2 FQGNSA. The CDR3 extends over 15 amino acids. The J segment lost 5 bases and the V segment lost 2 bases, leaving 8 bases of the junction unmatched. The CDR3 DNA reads TGTGCCAGCAGCTTAATGGCGGGGGGTTCCGACGAGCAGTACTTC. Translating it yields CASSLMAGGSDEQYF.

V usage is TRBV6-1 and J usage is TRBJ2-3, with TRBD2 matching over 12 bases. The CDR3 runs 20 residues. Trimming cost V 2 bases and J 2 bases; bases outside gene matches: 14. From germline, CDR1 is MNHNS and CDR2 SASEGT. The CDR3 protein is CASSERLAGGAAGFTDTQYF. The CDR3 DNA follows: TGTGCCAGCAGTGAACGGCTAGCGGGGGGGGCAGCTGGTTTCACAGATACGCAGTATTTT.

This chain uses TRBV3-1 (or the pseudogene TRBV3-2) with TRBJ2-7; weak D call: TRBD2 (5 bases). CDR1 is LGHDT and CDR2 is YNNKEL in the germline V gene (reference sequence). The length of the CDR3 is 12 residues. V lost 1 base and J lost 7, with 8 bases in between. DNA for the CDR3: TGTGCCAGCAGCCAAGGGCCGGGGGAGCAGTACTTC. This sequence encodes CASSQGPGEQYF.

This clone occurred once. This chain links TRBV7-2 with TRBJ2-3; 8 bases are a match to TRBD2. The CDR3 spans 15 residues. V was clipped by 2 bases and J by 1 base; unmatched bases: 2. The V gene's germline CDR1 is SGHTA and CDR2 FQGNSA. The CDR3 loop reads CASSLQAGGTDTQYF. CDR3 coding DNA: TGTGCCAGCAGCTTACAAGCGGGGGGCACAGATACGCAGTATTTT.

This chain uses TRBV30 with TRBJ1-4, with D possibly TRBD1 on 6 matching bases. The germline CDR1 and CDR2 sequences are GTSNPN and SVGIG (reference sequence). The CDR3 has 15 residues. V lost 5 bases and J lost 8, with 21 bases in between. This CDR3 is CAWQLMGAAKEKLFF. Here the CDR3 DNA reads TGTGCCTGGCAGCTAATGGGGGCGGCAAAAGAAAAACTGTTTTTT.

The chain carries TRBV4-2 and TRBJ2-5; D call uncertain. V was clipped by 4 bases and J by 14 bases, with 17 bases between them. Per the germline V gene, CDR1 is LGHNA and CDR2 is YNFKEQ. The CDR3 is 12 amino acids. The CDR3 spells CASSRPLVGPYF. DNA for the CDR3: TGTGCCAGCAGCCGCCCTCTAGTGGGCCCCTACTTC.

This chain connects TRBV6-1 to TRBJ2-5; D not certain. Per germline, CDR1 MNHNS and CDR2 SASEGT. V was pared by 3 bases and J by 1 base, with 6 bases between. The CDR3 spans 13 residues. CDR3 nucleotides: TGTGCCAGCAGTGATGTATTCCAAGAGACCCAGTACTTC. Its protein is CASSDVFQETQYF.

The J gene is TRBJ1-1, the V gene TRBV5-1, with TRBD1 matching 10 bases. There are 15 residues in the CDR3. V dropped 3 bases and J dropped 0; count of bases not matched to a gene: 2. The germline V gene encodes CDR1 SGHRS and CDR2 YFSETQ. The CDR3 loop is CASSYGTGVNTEAFF. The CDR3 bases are TGCGCCAGCAGCTACGGGACAGGGGTGAACACTGAAGCTTTCTTT. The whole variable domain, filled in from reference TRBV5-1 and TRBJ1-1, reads KAGVTQTPRYLIKTRGQQVTLSCSPISGHRSVSWYQQTPGQGLQFLFEYFSETQRNKGNFPGRFSGRQFSNSRSEMNVSTLELGDSALYLCASSYGTGVNTEAFFGQGTRLTVV.

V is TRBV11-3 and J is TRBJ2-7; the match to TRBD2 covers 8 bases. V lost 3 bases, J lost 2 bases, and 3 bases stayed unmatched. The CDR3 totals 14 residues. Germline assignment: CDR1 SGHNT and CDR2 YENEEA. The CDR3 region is CASSFQRGPYEQYF. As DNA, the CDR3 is TGTGCCAGCAGCTTTCAGCGGGGGCCCTACGAGCAGTACTTC. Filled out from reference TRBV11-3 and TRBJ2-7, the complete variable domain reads EAGVVQSPRYKIIEKKQPVAFWCNPISGHNTLYWYLQNLGQGPELLIRYENEEAVDDSQLPKDRFSAERLKGVDSTLKIQPAELGDSAVYLCASSFQRGPYEQYFGPGTRLTVT.

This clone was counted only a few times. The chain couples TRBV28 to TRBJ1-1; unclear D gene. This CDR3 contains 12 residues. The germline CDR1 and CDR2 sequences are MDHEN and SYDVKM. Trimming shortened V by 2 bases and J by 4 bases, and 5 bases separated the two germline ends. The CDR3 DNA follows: TGTGCCAGCAGTTTACCAACCACTGAAGCTTTCTTT. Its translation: CASSLPTTEAFF.

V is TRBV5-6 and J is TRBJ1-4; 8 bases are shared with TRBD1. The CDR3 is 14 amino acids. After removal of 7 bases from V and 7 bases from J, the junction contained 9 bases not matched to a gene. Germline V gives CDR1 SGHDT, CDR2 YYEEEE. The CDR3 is CASGQDRGSEKLFF. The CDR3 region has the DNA TGTGCCAGCGGACAAGACAGGGGTAGTGAAAAACTGTTTTTT.

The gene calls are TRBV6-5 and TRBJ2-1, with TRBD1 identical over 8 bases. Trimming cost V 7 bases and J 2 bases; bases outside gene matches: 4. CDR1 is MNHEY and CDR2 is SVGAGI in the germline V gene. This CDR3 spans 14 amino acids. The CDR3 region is CASNKDRAYNEQFF. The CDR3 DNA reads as TGTGCCAGCAATAAGGACAGGGCCTACAATGAGCAGTTCTTC.

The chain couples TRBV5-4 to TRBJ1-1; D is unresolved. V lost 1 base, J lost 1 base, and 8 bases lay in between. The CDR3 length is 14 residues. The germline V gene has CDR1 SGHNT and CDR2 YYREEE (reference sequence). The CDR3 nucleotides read TGTGCCAGCAGCTTGCGTTTTGCGAACACTGAAGCTTTCTTT. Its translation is CASSLRFANTEAFF.

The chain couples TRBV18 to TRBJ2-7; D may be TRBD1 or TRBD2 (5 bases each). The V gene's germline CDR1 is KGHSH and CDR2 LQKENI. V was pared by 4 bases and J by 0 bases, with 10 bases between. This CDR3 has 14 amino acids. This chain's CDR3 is CASSLGGSSYEQYF. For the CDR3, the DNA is TGTGCCAGCTCACTTGGGGGTAGCTCCTACGAGCAGTACTTC. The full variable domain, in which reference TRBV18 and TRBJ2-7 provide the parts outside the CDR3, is NAGVMQNPRHLVRRRGQEARLRCSPMKGHSHVYWYRQLPEEGLKFMVYLQKENIIDESGMPKERFSAEFPKEGPSILRIQQVVRGDSAAYFCASSLGGSSYEQYFGPGTRLTVT.